This passage covers 10 T cell receptor beta chains from one sample sequenced in a study of T cells in Graves' hyperthyroidism and ophthalmopathy (dated by TCRdb to between 2018 and 2021). Receptor amplification or capture employed multiplex PCR. Sequencer: Illumina HiSeq 2000. The TCR beta CDR3 regions were amplified from the RNA transcripts. For the first round of RT-PCR on the TCR CDR3, the HTBI primer set was used together with the Qiagen OneStep RT-PCR kit. In-frame beta chains were kept once TCRdb had trimmed the public reads at Q25 with fastp and called clones with MiXCR. One record per CDR3 amino acid sequence lists the most common genes and DNA. The sample table lists under 700,000 distinct CDR3 sequences, just over 45% of them with a count of one. The ten largest clones add up to about 7.8% of the sample. The source material was peripheral blood or thyroid tissue (not recorded which). These receptors originate from a woman aged 18-29 years with Graves' hyperthyroidism. Donor details come from another sample of the same person, matched by shared clones.

This clonotype was counted only a few times. The rearrangement joins TRBV7-8 to TRBJ2-7; 7 bases are a match to TRBD2. Germline V gene data show CDR1 as SGHVS and CDR2 as FQNEAQ. The trim removed 1 base at V and 5 bases at J, leaving 11 bases unmatched. This CDR3 spans 16 amino acids. The CDR3, as DNA: TGTGCCAGCAGCTTAGAGGTGCTAGCGGAGGCGAACGAGCAGTACTTC. Encoded protein: CASSLEVLAEANEQYF.

This chain uses TRBV15 with TRBJ1-1; 7 bases agree with TRBD1. Germline trimming cut 8 bases from V and 0 bases from J; bases unmatched to any gene: 3. CDR3 size: 13 residues. Germline CDR1 reads LNHNV; CDR2 reads YYDKDF (reference sequence). CDR3 nucleotide sequence: TGTGCCACCGGACAGGATATGAACACTGAAGCTTTCTTT. It specifies CATGQDMNTEAFF.

Ten or more counts support this clonotype. The chain links TRBV7-9 to TRBJ2-5; 8 bases match TRBD2. The germline CDR1 and CDR2 sequences are SEHNR and FQNEAQ (reference sequence). V trimming: 4 bases; J trimming: 3 bases; junction bases outside the gene matches: 1. There are 13 residues in the CDR3. Written as DNA, the CDR3 is TGTGCCAGCAGCTCACTAGCGGAAGAGACCCAGTACTTC. Its translation is CASSSLAEETQYF.

J is TRBJ1-1 and V is TRBV19, with TRBD1 matching over 9 bases. This CDR3 is 15 amino acids long. Looked up from germline, CDR1 is LNHDA and CDR2 is SQIVND (reference sequence). The junction had 9 bases not matched to a gene; V was cut back by 5 bases and J by 5 bases. CDR3 sequence reads: CASSVGQGGYTEAFF. The CDR3 DNA follows: TGTGCCAGTAGTGTGGGACAGGGAGGTTATACTGAAGCTTTCTTT. Full variable domain (missing parts from reference TRBV19 and TRBJ1-1): DGGITQSPKYLFRKEGQNVTLSCEQNLNHDAMYWYRQDPGQGLRLIYYSQIVNDFQKGDIAEGYSVSREKKESFPLTVTSAQKNPTAFYLCASSVGQGGYTEAFFGQGTRLTVV.

The sample holds a few counts of this clonotype. A junction boundary mismatches the germline segment, possibly from a read error. The gene calls are TRBV11-3 and TRBJ2-2; 8 bases are shared with TRBD2. Per the germline V gene, CDR1 is SGHNT and CDR2 is YENEEA. The CDR3 spans 16 residues. CDR3 in DNA: TGTGCCAGCAGCGGACGTAGCGGGATCACCACCGGGGAGCTTTTTTTT. It translates to CASSGRSGITTGELFF.

This rearrangement joins TRBV11-1 to TRBJ2-7, with D perhaps matching TRBD1 or TRBD2 (5 bases each). Looked up from germline, CDR1 is SGHAT and CDR2 is FQDESV (reference sequence). The CDR3 length is 14 residues. Trimming took 5 bases from V and 0 from J, leaving 11 bases between them. DNA of the CDR3: TGTGCCAGCAGCCGGGACGGTCTCTCCTACGAGCAGTACTTC. It is translated as CASSRDGLSYEQYF.

This clonotype came up many times. The rearrangement links TRBV29-1 to TRBJ2-5, with D tentatively TRBD1 or TRBD2 (7 bases each). The length of the CDR3 is 14 residues. Between the trimmed V and J ends, which lost 6 bases and 7 bases, there was a span of 21 bases. Germline assignment: CDR1 SQVTM and CDR2 ANQGSEA. CDR3 amino acids: CSVREGAVWGTQYF. DNA for the CDR3: TGCAGCGTGAGGGAGGGGGCGGTGTGGGGGACCCAGTACTTC.

The genes are TRBV7-2 and TRBJ1-1, with 7 bases matching TRBD1. This CDR3 region has 18 residues. Germline CDR1 and CDR2: SGHTA and FQGNSA. The V gene end was trimmed by 0 bases and the J gene end by 7 bases; junction bases not matched to a gene: 17. Written as DNA, the CDR3 is TGTGCCAGCAGCTTAGCTGGATCGGGCCGGGACAGAGGCAGTGAAGCTTTCTTT. It is translated as CASSLAGSGRDRGSEAFF.

This clonotype has just a few counts. V usage is TRBV5-1 and J usage is TRBJ1-1, with a tentative D call TRBD1 (6 bases). The CDR3 is made up of 13 amino acids. Germline V gene lookup returns CDR1 SGHRS and CDR2 YFSETQ. V lost 5 bases and J lost 4, with 12 bases in between. The CDR3 protein is CASRRTAGTEAFF. DNA for the CDR3: TGCGCCAGCAGACGGACAGCAGGCACTGAAGCTTTCTTT.

This clonotype has more than one count but fewer than ten. J is TRBJ1-5 and V is TRBV12-3 or TRBV12-4; D ambiguous. CDR3 length: 16 residues. V dropped 4 bases and J dropped 0 bases, with 13 bases sitting between them. The CDR3 DNA follows: TGTGCCAGCAGTTCCCTGGGCAAGGGTAGCAATCAGCCCCAGCATTTT. This encodes CASSSLGKGSNQPQHF.